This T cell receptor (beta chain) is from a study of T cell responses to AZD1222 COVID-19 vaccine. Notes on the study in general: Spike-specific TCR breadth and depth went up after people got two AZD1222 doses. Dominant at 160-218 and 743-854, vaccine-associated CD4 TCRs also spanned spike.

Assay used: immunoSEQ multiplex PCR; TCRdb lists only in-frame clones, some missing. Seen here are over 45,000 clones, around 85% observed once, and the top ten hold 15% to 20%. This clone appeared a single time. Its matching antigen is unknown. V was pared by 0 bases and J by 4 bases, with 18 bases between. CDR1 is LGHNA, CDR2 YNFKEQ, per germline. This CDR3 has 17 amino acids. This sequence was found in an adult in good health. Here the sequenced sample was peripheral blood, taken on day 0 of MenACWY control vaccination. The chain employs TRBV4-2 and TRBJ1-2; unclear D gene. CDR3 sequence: CASSQDMRRRTSYGYTF. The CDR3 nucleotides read TGTGCCAGCAGCCAAGATATGAGGCGGCGGACTTCCTATGGCTACACCTTC.